The 12 T cell receptor beta chains given below trace back to one sample, sequenced in a study of post-analysis software for immune sequencing data. Study-level points and caveats: Roughly five TRBV segments appeared more often in patients than in controls, and TRBV5-6, TRBV5-1 and TRBV20-1 were among these.

No cognate antigen is known for these TCRs. Unique molecular identifiers tagged the TCR beta cDNA libraries. TCRdb reprocessed the PCR reads via MiXCR and lists one record per CDR3 protein. The sample carries 820,000 or so distinct CDR3 sequences, 53% recorded once. Sequencing used blood. These receptor sequences come from a girl between 10 and 17 years old with multiple sclerosis.

This chain joins TRBV12-3 or TRBV12-4 and TRBJ1-6; D not resolved. This CDR3 has 15 residues. The ends were cut back, 5 bases at V and 8 bases at J, with 16 bases in the middle. The CDR3 region is CASSPRGRWDSPLHF. DNA for the CDR3: TGTGCCAGCAGTCCCCGAGGCAGATGGGATTCACCCCTCCACTTT.

In its sample, this clonotype was seen a few times. The chain employs TRBV29-1 and TRBJ2-4, with TRBD1 matching over 9 bases. The end of the DNA aligns better with TRBJ2-7, so the J call may be wrong. This CDR3 is built from 13 residues. Germline V gene lookup returns CDR1 SQVTM and CDR2 ANQGSEA. In DNA, the CDR3 is TGCAGCGCAGTAGGGACAGGGCGTCACGAGCAGTACTTC. Its translation is CSAVGTGRHEQYF.

This chain links TRBV7-9 with TRBJ2-5; tentative D call: TRBD1 (6 bases). This CDR3 region has 14 residues. The V end was cut by 4 bases, the J end by 11 bases, with 20 bases between. The germline V gene has CDR1 SEHNR and CDR2 FQNEAQ (reference sequence). The CDR3 loop reads CASSSRQVSEEQYF. Here the CDR3 DNA reads TGTGCCAGCAGCTCGAGACAGGTATCAGAGGAGCAGTACTTC. Combining the CDR3 with reference TRBV7-9 and TRBJ2-5 gives the whole variable domain DTGVSQNPRHKITKRGQNVTFRCDPISEHNRLYWYRQTLGQGPEFLTYFQNEAQLEKSRLLSDRFSAERPKGSFSTLEIQRTEQGDSAMYLCASSSRQVSEEQYFGPGTRLLVL.

This chain links TRBV10-2 with TRBJ2-5; no clear D gene. V lost 6 bases, J lost 3 bases, and 8 bases lay in between. The CDR3 loop spans 12 amino acids. Per the germline V gene, CDR1 is WSHSY and CDR2 is SAAADI. The CDR3, as DNA: TGCGCCAGCAGCTCGTCGAAAGAGACCCAGTACTTC. Translating gives CASSSSKETQYF.

This clonotype was detected a few times. The CDR3 DNA follows: TGCGCCAGCAGCCAAGATTGGACATTGGACTATGGCTACACCTTC. Translation gives CASSQDWTLDYGYTF. The chain employs TRBV4-1 and TRBJ1-2; D might be TRBD1 (5 bases). The CDR3 loop spans 15 amino acids. Germline CDR1 reads MGHRA; CDR2 reads YSYEKL. The V end was cut by 0 bases, the J end by 3 bases, with 11 bases between.

In its sample, this clonotype was seen a few times. J is TRBJ2-3 and V is TRBV20-1, with TRBD2 matching over 7 bases. The length of the CDR3 is 15 residues. Germline V gene sequence: CDR1 DFQATT, CDR2 SNEGSKA (reference sequence). The V gene end was trimmed by 3 bases and the J gene end by 2 bases; junction bases not matched to a gene: 8. The CDR3 spells CSARGWEGITDTQYF. In nucleotides, the CDR3 is TGCAGTGCTAGGGGCTGGGAGGGAATCACAGATACGCAGTATTTT.

This rearrangement joins TRBV24-1 to TRBJ1-2; 9 bases map to TRBD1. The CDR3 totals 13 residues. From germline, CDR1 is KGHDR and CDR2 SFDVKD. With V trimmed by 10 bases and J by 6 bases, 8 bases remained unmatched. In DNA, the CDR3 is TGTGCCACACAACCCGGGACAGGGAATGGCTACACCTTC. This codes for CATQPGTGNGYTF.

This chain uses TRBV4-1 with TRBJ2-1; the match to TRBD2 covers 10 bases. Per germline, CDR1 MGHRA and CDR2 YSYEKL. V shed 1 base, J shed 10 bases, and the junction held 10 bases outside the gene matches. This CDR3 is built from 16 residues. The CDR3 protein is CASSQGSASGSHEQFF. The CDR3 region has the DNA TGCGCCAGCAGCCAAGGCTCGGCTAGCGGGAGTCACGAGCAGTTCTTC.

This chain links TRBV5-1 with TRBJ2-1; maybe TRBD1 (6 bases). The better agreement between TRBJ2-7 and the DNA end casts doubt on the J call. CDR3 length equals 17 residues. Per the germline V gene, CDR1 is SGHRS and CDR2 is YFSETQ. CDR3 region: CASSRRGSTQGSYEQYF. CDR3 sequence (DNA): TGCGCCAGCAGCCGACGGGGCTCTACCCAGGGGTCGTACGAGCAGTACTTC.

The V gene is TRBV6-6, the J gene TRBJ2-5; no clear D gene. This CDR3 is 16 amino acids long. Trimming removed 2 bases from V and 2 bases from J, with 15 bases in between. Germline CDR1 MNHNY, CDR2 SVGAGI (reference sequence). CDR3 loop: CASSYRGSLGQETQYF. The CDR3 bases are TGTGCCAGCAGTTACCGAGGCAGCCTGGGGCAAGAGACCCAGTACTTC.

In the case of this clonotype: No conserved phenylalanine or tryptophan is present at the end of the CDR3, so a read error is the likely explanation. The rearrangement joins TRBV11-2 to TRBJ2-7, with 7 bases fitting TRBD2. The DNA end is a closer match to TRBJ2-5, so the J assignment may be wrong. Germline CDR1 SGHAT, CDR2 FQNNGV. The CDR3 length is 16 residues. This CDR3 is CASSLAGGGSGETQYC. The CDR3 DNA is TGTGCCAGCAGCTTAGCGGGCGGGGGAAGTGGAGAGACCCAGTACTGC.

The chain has TRBV20-1 and TRBJ2-3; no clear D gene. V was pared by 4 bases and J by 10 bases, with 21 bases between. The germline gives CDR1 DFQATT, CDR2 SNEGSKA (reference sequence). The CDR3 totals 14 residues. The CDR3 DNA is TGCAGTGCTACGTATTTAGTGGGAACCCAATCGCAGTATTTT. This translates into CSATYLVGTQSQYF.